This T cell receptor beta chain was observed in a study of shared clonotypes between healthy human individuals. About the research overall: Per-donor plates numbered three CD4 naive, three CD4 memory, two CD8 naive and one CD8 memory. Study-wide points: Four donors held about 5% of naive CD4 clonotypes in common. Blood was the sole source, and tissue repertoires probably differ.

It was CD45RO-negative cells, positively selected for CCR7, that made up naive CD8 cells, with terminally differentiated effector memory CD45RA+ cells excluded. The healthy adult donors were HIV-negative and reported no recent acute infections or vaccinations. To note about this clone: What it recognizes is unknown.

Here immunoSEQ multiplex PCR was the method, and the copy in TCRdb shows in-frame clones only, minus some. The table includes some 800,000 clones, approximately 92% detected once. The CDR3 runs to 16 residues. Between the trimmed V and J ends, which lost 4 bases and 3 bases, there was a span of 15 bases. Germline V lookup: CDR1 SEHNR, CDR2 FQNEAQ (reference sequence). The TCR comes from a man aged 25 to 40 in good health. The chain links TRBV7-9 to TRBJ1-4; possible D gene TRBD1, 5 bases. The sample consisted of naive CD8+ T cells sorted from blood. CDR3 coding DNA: TGTGCCAGCAGCTCCATAAGGGGTGCGCCTAATGAAAAACTGTTTTTT. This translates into CASSSIRGAPNEKLFF.